The rows below give T cell receptor beta chains drawn from one sample of a study of cytomegalovirus exposure and HLA in healthy donors. Repertoires were generated with immunoSEQ multiplex PCR, while TCRdb's copy carries only in-frame clones and drops some. The sample has around 120,000 clones; 65% to 90% are singletons. Material for sequencing was PBMCs. The receptors here all came from a woman younger than 45 in good health and CMV-seronegative. The CDR3 runs from the conserved cysteine through the conserved F or W. D genes are given only for firm matches. Some rows mark clone size as missing; the rest say once, few, many or name a class of expanded clone.

v_gene	len	j_gene	d_gene	abundance	CDR3nt	CDR3aa
TRBV6-1	15	TRBJ2-7	.	.	TGTGCCAGCAGTCCTTCTAGGGCTAGCAGCTACGAGCAGTACTTC	CASSPSRASSYEQYF
TRBV27	18	TRBJ2-1	TRBD2	few	TGTGCCAGCAGCTTCACACGGTTTGGGGCGGGAGTAGGGAATGAGCAGTTCTTC	CASSFTRFGAGVGNEQFF
TRBV5-4	16	TRBJ2-3	TRBD1	few	TGTGCCAGCAGCCTAGGGGACAGGGGATGGGCAGATACGCAGTATTTT	CASSLGDRGWADTQYF
TRBV25-1	15	TRBJ2-3	TRBD2	.	TGTGCCAGCAGTGAATCGGGACTAGCGGGAGATACGCAGTATTTT	CASSESGLAGDTQYF
TRBV5-1	16	TRBJ2-6	TRBD1	.	TGCGCCAGCAGACCGGACAGGGACTCTGGGGCCAACGTCCTGACTTTC	CASRPDRDSGANVLTF
TRBV27	15	TRBJ2-7	TRBD2	.	TGTGCCAGCAGTCCCGGGGTAGCGGGAGCAAATGAGCAGTACTTC	CASSPGVAGANEQYF
TRBV6-6	13	TRBJ1-1	.	.	TGTGCCAGCAGAGACCAAGCGGTTTCCCAAGCTTTCTTT	CASRDQAVSQAFF
TRBV27	14	TRBJ2-7	.	.	TGTGCCAGCAGAAGGGAGCGGGACACCTACGAGCAGTACTTC	CASRRERDTYEQYF
TRBV6-5	16	TRBJ2-3	TRBD1	.	TGTGCCAGCAGTTACTGGACAGGGGGCAGCACAGATACGCAGTATTTT	CASSYWTGGSTDTQYF
TRBV7-9	13	TRBJ2-5	.	.	TGTGCCAGCAGCTTGCCTTCGAGGGAGACCCAGTACTTC	CASSLPSRETQYF
TRBV28	16	TRBJ2-7	.	.	TGTGCCAGCAGTTTAGAGCCGGGGATTGGGCCCTACGAGCAGTACTTC	CASSLEPGIGPYEQYF
TRBV11-2	15	TRBJ2-7	.	.	TGTGCCAGCAGCTTAGCTGCAGGGATAACTAACGAGCAGTACTTC	CASSLAAGITNEQYF
TRBV11-2	16	TRBJ2-7	TRBD2	once	TGTGCCAGCAGCTTAGCTAGCGGGAATAACCCCTACGAGCAGTACTTC	CASSLASGNNPYEQYF
TRBV5-1	21	TRBJ2-5	.	.	TGCGCCAGCAGCTTAGGGGATCGCGGGATTCTAATACCAGGGTACCAAGAGACCCAGTACTTC	CASSLGDRGILIPGYQETQYF
TRBV7-6	13	TRBJ2-1	.	.	TGTGCCAGCAGCCGTAAAGACGGGTCCGAGCAGTTCTTC	CASSRKDGSEQFF